The clone carrying this TCR beta chain was observed a single time. The V end was cut by 6 bases, the J end by 5 bases, with 16 bases between. The CDR3 contains 14 residues. CDR1 and CDR2 from the germline V gene are SQVTM and ANQGSEA. It was with random hexamers that roughly 0.5 to 1 ug RNA was reverse transcribed. TCR beta CDR3 was amplified by immunoSEQ multiplex PCR. This amplification extended across 54 Vbeta and 13 Jbeta segments. TCRdb fed the immunoSEQ multiplex PCR reads into MiXCR, producing one record per CDR3 protein. The data contain 100,000 or so distinct CDR3 sequences, 95% of them singletons. These data belong to a study of CD8 T cells in Susac syndrome.

This sequence joins TRBV29-1 and TRBJ2-2; tentatively, D is TRBD1 (6 bases). Material: CD8+ T cells from PBMCs. The clonotype was recovered from a human donor with Susac syndrome. The CDR3 DNA follows: TGCAGCGTGGTAGGACAGTGGGGAACCGGGGAGCTGTTTTTT. Protein product: CSVVGQWGTGELFF.